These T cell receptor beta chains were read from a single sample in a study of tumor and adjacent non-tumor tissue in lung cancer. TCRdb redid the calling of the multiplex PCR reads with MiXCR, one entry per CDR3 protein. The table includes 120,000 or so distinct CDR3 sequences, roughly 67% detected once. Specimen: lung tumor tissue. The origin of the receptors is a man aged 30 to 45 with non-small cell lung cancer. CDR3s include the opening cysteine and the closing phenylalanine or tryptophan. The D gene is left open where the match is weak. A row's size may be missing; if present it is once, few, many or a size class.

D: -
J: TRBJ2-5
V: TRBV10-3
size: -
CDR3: CAITSGAAGGTQYF
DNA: TGTGCCATCACCTCGGGGGCGGCCGGAGGGACCCAGTACTTC

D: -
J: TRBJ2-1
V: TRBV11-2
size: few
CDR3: CAISTTRQEQFF
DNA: TGTGCTATCAGCACGACTAGACAGGAGCAGTTCTTC

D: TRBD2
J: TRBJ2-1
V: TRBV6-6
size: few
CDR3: CASSYSHQNRGGRGGEQFF
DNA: TGTGCCAGCAGTTACTCCCATCAGAACCGCGGGGGCCGGGGGGGTGAGCAGTTCTTC

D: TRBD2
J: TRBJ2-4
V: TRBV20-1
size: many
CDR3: CSARDFSGISAKNIQYF
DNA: TGCAGTGCTAGAGATTTTAGCGGGATTTCAGCCAAAAACATTCAGTACTTC

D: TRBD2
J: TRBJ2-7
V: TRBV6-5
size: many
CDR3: CASIPTSSGGLEQYF
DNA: TGTGCCAGCATTCCAACTTCTAGCGGGGGGCTCGAGCAGTACTTC

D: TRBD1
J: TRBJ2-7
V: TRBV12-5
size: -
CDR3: CASGPGTGRFYEHYF
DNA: TGTGCTAGTGGCCCGGGGACAGGTAGATTCTATGAGCATTACTTC

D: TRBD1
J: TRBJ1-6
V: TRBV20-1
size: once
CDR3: CSTRDFLTGENSPLHF
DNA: TGCAGTACTAGAGATTTTTTGACAGGGGAGAATTCACCCCTACACTTT

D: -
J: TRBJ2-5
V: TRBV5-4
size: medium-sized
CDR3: CASRRGMETQYF
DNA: TGTGCCAGCAGACGAGGAATGGAGACCCAGTACTTC

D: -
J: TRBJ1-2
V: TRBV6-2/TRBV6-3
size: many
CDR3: CASRTGLRYGYTF
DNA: TGTGCCAGCAGAACAGGTCTGAGATATGGCTACACCTTC

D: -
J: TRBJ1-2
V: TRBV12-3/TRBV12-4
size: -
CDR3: CASSVEACYTF
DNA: TGTGCCAGCAGTGTAGAGGCTTGCTACACCTTC

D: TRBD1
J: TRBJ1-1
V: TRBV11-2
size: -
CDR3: CAGSLLQGMNTEAFF
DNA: TGTGCCGGCAGTTTACTACAGGGGATGAACACTGAAGCTTTCTTT

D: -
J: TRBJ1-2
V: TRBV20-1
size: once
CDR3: CSAKIGTALYGYTF
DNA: TGCAGTGCTAAAATCGGGACCGCACTCTATGGCTACACCTTC

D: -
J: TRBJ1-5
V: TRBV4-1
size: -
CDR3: CVSSQDWGLEQPRHF
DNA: TGCGTCAGCAGCCAAGATTGGGGTTTAGAGCAGCCCCGGCATTTT

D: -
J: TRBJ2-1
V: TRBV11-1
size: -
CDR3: CASSHPEGFTGVVNEQFF
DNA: TGTGCCAGCAGCCACCCTGAGGGTTTTACGGGAGTTGTGAATGAGCAGTTCTTC

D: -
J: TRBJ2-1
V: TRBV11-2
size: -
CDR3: CASSLDRRKSVGSYNEQFF
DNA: TGTGCCAGCAGCTTAGATCGACGTAAAAGTGTTGGCTCCTACAATGAGCAGTTCTTC

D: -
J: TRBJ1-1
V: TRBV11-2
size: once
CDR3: CASGSAAGRGAFF
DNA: TGTGCCAGCGGCTCAGCGGCAGGACGGGGGGCTTTCTTT

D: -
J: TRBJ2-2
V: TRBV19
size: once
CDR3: CASSNSNTGELFF
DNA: TGTGCCAGTAGTAACTCGAACACCGGGGAGCTGTTTTTT

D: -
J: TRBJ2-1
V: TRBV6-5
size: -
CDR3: CACSYSWRGSYNEQCF
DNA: TGTGCCTGCAGTTACTCGTGGCGGGGATCCTACAATGAGCAGTGCTTC

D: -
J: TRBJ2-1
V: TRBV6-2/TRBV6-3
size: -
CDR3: CASSYQSYYNGQFF
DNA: TGTGCCAGCAGTTACCAAAGCTACTACAATGGGCAGTTCTTC

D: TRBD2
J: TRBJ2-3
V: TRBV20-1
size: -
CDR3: CSAPRLAGGFMGTDTQYF
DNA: TGCAGTGCCCCAAGACTAGCGGGAGGGTTTATGGGCACAGATACGCAGTATTTT

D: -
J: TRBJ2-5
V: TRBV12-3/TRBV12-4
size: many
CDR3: CASSLGFGETQYF
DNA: TGTGCCAGCAGTTTAGGGTTCGGAGAGACCCAGTACTTC

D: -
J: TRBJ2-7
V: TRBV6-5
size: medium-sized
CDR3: CASSKTANYNEQYF
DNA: TGTGCCAGCAGTAAGACAGCTAACTACAACGAGCAGTACTTC

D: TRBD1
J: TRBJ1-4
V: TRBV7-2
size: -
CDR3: CASTSTGPNEKLFF
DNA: TGTGCCAGCACCTCGACAGGGCCTAATGAAAAACTGTTTTTT

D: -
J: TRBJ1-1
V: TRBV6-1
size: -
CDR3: CVSSELGAGAEAFF
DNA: TGTGTCAGCAGTGAACTGGGGGCGGGCGCTGAAGCTTTCTTT

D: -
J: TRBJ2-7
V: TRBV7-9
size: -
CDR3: CTSSSQRQGGYEQYF
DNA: TGTACTAGCAGCTCGCAAAGACAGGGTGGTTACGAGCAGTACTTC

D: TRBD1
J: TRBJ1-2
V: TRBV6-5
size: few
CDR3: CAGSPTLGQENYGYTF
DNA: TGTGCTGGCAGCCCCACCTTGGGACAGGAGAACTATGGCTACACCTTC

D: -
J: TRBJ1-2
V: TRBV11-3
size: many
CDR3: CASSLGRDYGYTF
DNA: TGTGCCAGCAGCTTGGGCAGGGACTATGGCTACACCTTC

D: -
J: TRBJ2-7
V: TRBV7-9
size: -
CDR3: CASSLGGDYEQYF
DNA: TGTGCCAGCAGCTTAGGCGGAGACTACGAGCAGTACTTC

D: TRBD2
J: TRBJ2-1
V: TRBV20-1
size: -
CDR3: CSASSTGGPEEQFF
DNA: TGCAGTGCTAGCAGCACGGGAGGGCCTGAGGAGCAGTTCTTC

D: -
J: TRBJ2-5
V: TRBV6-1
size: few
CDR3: CASRPRESWETQYF
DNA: TGTGCCAGCAGACCCCGGGAGAGCTGGGAAACCCAGTACTTC

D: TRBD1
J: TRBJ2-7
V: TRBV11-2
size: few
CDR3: CASSLDRGHEQYF
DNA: TGTGCCAGCAGCCTCGACAGGGGTCACGAGCAGTACTTC

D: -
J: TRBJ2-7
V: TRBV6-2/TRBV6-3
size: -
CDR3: CVSRDVGASYEQYF
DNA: TGTGTTAGCAGGGACGTGGGGGCTTCCTACGAGCAGTACTTC

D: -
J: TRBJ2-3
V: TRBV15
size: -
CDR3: CAASREQERTDTQYF
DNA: TGTGCCGCCAGCAGAGAGCAGGAGCGCACAGATACGCAGTATTTT

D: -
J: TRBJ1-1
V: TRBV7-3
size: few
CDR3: CASSPRGRGTEAFF
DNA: TGTGCCAGCAGTCCCCGGGGGAGGGGCACTGAAGCTTTCTTT

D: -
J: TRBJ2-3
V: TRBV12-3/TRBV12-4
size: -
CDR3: CASSSLDAQYF
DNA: TGTGCTAGCAGTTCACTTGATGCGCAGTATTTT

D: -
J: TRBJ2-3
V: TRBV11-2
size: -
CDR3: CASTRGTTNTHYF
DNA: TGTGCCAGCACCCGCGGGACCACAAATACGCACTATTTT

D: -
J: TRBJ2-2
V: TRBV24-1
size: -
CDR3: CATIGGGDTGELFF
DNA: TGTGCCACCATCGGGGGAGGAGACACCGGGGAGCTGTTTTTT

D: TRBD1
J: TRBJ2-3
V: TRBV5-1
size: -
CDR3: CASSLRDRGGTQYF
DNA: TGCGCTAGCAGCCTCCGGGACAGGGGCGGTACGCAGTATTTT

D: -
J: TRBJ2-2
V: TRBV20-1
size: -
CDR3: CSARISDRSARELFF
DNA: TGCAGTGCGAGAATCTCGGACAGAAGCGCCAGGGAGCTGTTTTTT

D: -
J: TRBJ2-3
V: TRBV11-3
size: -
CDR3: CTSSFGRDTQYF
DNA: TGCACCAGCAGCTTCGGGCGAGATACGCAGTATTTT

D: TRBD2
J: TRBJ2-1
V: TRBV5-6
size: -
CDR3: CASIFSGGICGEQFF
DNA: TGTGCCAGCATCTTTAGCGGGGGAATTTGTGGTGAGCAGTTCTTC

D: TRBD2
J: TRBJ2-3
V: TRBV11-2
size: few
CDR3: CASNLGAGTSTDTQYF
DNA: TGTGCCAGTAACTTAGGAGCGGGGACTAGCACAGATACGCAGTATTTT

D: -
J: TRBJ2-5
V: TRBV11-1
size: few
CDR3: CASNLDIYSAGETQYF
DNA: TGTGCCAGCAACTTAGATATCTACTCGGCGGGAGAGACCCAGTACTTC

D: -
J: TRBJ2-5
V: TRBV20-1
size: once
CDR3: CSARGHRVRETQYF
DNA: TGCAGTGCTAGGGGCCACCGCGTTCGAGAGACTCAGTACTTC

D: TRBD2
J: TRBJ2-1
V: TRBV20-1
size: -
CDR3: CNARAAGGHNGQFF
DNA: TGCAATGCTCGGGCGGCGGGAGGCCACAATGGGCAGTTCTTC

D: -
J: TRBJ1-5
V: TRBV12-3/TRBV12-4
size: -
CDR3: CVSSFSPGVSNQPQHF
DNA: TGTGTCAGCAGTTTCTCGCCGGGAGTTAGCAATCAGCCCCAGCATTTT

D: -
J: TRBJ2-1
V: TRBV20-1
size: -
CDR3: CSARTPQGGGGNEQSF
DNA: TGTAGTGCTAGGACACCCCAGGGTGGAGGAGGCAATGAGCAGTCCTTC

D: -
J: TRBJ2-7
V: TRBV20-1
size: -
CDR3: CSARNTSRGYYEQYF
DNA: TGCAGTGCTAGAAACACTAGCAGGGGATATTACGAGCAGTACTTC

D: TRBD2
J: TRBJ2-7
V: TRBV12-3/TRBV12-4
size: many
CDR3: CASSHGTSGGVSEQYF
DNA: TGTGCCAGCAGTCACGGGACTAGCGGGGGGGTTTCCGAGCAGTACTTC

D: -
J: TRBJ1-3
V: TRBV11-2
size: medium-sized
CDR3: CASSAERGPGNTIYF
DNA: TGTGCCAGCAGCGCTGAGAGGGGCCCTGGAAACACCATATATTTT

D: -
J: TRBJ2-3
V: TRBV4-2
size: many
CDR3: CASSRGTQDTQYF
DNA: TGTGCCAGCAGCCGCGGGACGCAAGATACGCAGTATTTT

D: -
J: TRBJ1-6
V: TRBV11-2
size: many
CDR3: CASSLEHNSPLHF
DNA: TGTGCCAGCAGCTTAGAACATAATTCACCCCTCCACTTT

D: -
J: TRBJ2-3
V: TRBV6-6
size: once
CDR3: CASSPLRTNQPQYF
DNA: TGTGCCAGCAGCCCGCTAAGGACTAATCAGCCCCAGTATTTT

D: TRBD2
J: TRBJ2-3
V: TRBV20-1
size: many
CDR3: CSARDQGSGGPQYF
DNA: TGCAGTGCTAGAGATCAGGGTAGCGGGGGGCCGCAGTATTTT

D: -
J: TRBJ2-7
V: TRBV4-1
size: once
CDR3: CDSSQVWLSYEQYF
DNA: TGCGACAGCAGCCAAGTCTGGTTATCCTACGAACAGTACTTC

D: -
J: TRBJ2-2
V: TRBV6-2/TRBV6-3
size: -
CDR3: CASSYSDTGDLFF
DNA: TGTGCCAGCAGTTACTCGGATACCGGAGATCTGTTTTTT

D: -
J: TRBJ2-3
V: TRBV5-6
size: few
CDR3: CASAQGDGWGADTQYF
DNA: TGTGCCAGCGCCCAAGGGGACGGCTGGGGAGCAGATACGCAGTATTTT

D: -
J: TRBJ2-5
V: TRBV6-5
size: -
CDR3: CVSGRQGRETQYF
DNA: TGTGTCAGCGGGCGACAGGGTCGAGAGACCCAGTACTTC

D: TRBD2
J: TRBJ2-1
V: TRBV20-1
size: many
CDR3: CSAPLLAGLYNEQFF
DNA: TGCAGTGCCCCCCTACTAGCGGGCCTTTACAATGAGCAGTTCTTC

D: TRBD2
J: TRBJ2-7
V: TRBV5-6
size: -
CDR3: CASSPGLARSYEQYF
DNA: TGTGCCAGCAGCCCCGGACTAGCGAGGTCCTACGAGCAGTACTTC